This T cell receptor beta chain was identified in a study of blood T cells in healthy people across ages. Study outcomes and limitations: Higher diversity, along with more naive CD4+ cells, distinguished long-lived donors from aged donors. In the absence of known donor CMV status, changes in expanded clonotypes were possibly confounded. Roughly linear declines in TCR beta diversity per million T cells occurred with age.

Every donor contributed roughly 10 milliliters of peripheral blood by blood draw. A second roughly 6 to 11 cycle PCR used barcoded and J-beta primers. TCRdb redid the calling of the 5' RACE reads with MiXCR, one entry per CDR3 protein. The sample lists roughly 800,000 distinct CDR3 sequences, 58% occurring once. As for this clonotype: Its matching antigen is unknown.

Germline values: CDR1 MDHEN, CDR2 SYDVKM. Germline trimming cut 3 bases from V and 1 base from J; bases unmatched to any gene: 4. The CDR3 loop spans 15 amino acids. Sequencing input: blood. J is TRBJ1-1 and V is TRBV28; 8 bases are shared with TRBD1. This sequence was found in a man under 40 in good health. CDR3 sequence reads: CASSFSGGANTEAFF. The CDR3 bases are TGTGCCAGCAGTTTTTCAGGGGGCGCGAACACTGAAGCTTTCTTT.